This record concerns one TCR beta chain sequence. Its antigen is unknown. This sample is drawn from a study of CXCR3-negative and CXCR3-positive naive CD8 T cells. General study points: Greater hydrophobicity was found in TRB CDR3s of CXCR3-positive naive cells than of CXCR3-negative naive cells.

This CDR3 contains 12 residues. Per germline, CDR1 SNHLY and CDR2 FYNNEI. UMI labels and 5' RACE were used to prepare the TRB cDNA libraries. TCRdb reprocessed the 5' RACE reads and keeps a single row for each CDR3 protein, giving no DNA. Seen in this sample are around 150,000 distinct CDR3 sequences; the ten most common clones hold approximately 0.4%. Source material: naive CXCR3+ CD8+ T cells from blood. Subset here: CD45RO-CCR7+CD27+CD95- naive CD8+ T cells expressing CXCR3 (TNR3+). This chain uses TRBV2 with TRBJ2-2; TCRdb indicates TRBD1, and absent DNA this call remains unverified. The sequence was collected from a human donor in good health. Some clones in this sample may be carry-over from other donors' samples. CDR3 in amino acids: CGDRGYTGELFF.